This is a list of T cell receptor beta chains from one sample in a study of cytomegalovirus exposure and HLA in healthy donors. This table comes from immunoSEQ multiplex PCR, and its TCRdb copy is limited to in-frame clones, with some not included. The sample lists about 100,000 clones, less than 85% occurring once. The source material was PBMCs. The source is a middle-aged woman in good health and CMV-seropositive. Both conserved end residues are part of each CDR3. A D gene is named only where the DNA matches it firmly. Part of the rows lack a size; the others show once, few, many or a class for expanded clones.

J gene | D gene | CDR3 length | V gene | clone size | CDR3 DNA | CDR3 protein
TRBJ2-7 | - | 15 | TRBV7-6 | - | TGTGCCAGCAGCCGCTCCCTCGGCGGCTCCTACGAGCAGTACTTC | CASSRSLGGSYEQYF
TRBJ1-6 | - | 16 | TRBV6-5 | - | TGTGCCAGCAGTTACTCGGAGAGCTCCTATAATTCACCCCTCCACTTT | CASSYSESSYNSPLHF
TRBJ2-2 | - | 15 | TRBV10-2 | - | TGCGCCATCCAAACAGGGTCCGCGAACACCGGGGAGCTGTTTTTT | CAIQTGSANTGELFF
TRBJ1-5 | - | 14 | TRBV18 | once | TGTGCCAGCTCACCAACAGGGCCCAATCAGCCCCAGCATTTT | CASSPTGPNQPQHF
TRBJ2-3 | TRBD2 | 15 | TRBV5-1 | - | TGCGCCAGCAGCCAACTAGCGGGGGGCACAGATACGCAGTATTTT | CASSQLAGGTDTQYF
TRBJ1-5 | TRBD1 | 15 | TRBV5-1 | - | TGCGCCAGCAGCTTAGCAGGGGGATCATGGCAGCCCCAGCATTTT | CASSLAGGSWQPQHF
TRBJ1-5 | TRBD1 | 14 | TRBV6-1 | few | TGTGCCAGCAGATTTGACAGGGGAGGTCAGCCCCAGCATTTT | CASRFDRGGQPQHF
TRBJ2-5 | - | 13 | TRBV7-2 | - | TGTGCCAGCAGCCCCTGGGAGCAAGAGACCCAGTACTTC | CASSPWEQETQYF
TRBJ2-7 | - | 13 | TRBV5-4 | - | TGTGCCAGCAGCGTCGGGGAGTCCTACGAGCAGTACTTC | CASSVGESYEQYF
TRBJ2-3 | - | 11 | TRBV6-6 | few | TGTGCCAGCAGAGGGGCAGATACGCAGTATTTT | CASRGADTQYF
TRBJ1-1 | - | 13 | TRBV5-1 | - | TGCGCCAGCACCGGCAGGGGGAACACTGAAGCTTTCTTT | CASTGRGNTEAFF
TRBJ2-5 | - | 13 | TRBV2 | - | TGTGCCAGCAGCACGGCAGGTCAAGAGACCCAGTACTTC | CASSTAGQETQYF
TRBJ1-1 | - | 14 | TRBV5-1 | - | TGCGCCAGCACCCCCGGGGGATTGAACACTGAAGCTTTCTTT | CASTPGGLNTEAFF
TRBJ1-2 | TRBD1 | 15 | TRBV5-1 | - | TGCGCCGGCAGCTTGGGTGACAGGGAGGACTATGGCTACACCTTC | CAGSLGDREDYGYTF
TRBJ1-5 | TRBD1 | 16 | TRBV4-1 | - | TGCGCCAGCAGCCAAATCGACAGGGTTGGCAATCAGCCCCAGCATTTT | CASSQIDRVGNQPQHF
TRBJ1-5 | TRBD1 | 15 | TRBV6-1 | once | TGTGCCAGCAGTCCAACCACAGGGGTTGGGGAGCCCCAGCATTTT | CASSPTTGVGEPQHF
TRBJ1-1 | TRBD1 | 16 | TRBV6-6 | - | TGTGCCAGCAGATCACAGGGGGCGCCTCAGCTGGCTGGAACTTTCTTT | CASRSQGAPQLAGTFF
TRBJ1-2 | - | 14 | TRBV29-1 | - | TGCAGCGTTGGATTACCGGGGTCCAACTATGGCTACACCTTC | CSVGLPGSNYGYTF
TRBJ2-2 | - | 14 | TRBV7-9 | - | TGTGCCAGCAGCTTACACGGGAACACCGGGGAGCTGTTTTTT | CASSLHGNTGELFF
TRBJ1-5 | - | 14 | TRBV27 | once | TGTGCCAGCAGTTCGACAGGCTCGGAGCAGCCCCAGCATTTT | CASSSTGSEQPQHF
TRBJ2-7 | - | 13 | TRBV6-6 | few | TGTGCCAGCAGGAGTGACAGGTCCTACGAGCAGTACTTC | CASRSDRSYEQYF
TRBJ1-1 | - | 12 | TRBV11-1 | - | TGTGCCAGCAGGGGTCTAGACACTGAAGCTTTCTTT | CASRGLDTEAFF
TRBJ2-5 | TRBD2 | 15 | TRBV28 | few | TGTGCCAGCAGGCCGGGACTAGCGATCTTGGAGACCCAGTACTTC | CASRPGLAILETQYF
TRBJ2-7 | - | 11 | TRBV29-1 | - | TGCAGCGTTGAGACACGCGACGAGCAGTACTTC | CSVETRDEQYF
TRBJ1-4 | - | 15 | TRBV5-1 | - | TGCGCCAGCAGCTTGGGGAGGTCGGGTAATGAAAAACTGTTTTTT | CASSLGRSGNEKLFF
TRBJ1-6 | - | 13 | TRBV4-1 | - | TGCGCCAGCGGGGACTTTTTGAATTCACCCCTCCACTTT | CASGDFLNSPLHF
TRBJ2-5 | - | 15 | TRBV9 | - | TGTGCCAGCAGCGTCAGGGACGGGACTTTTGAGACCCAGTACTTC | CASSVRDGTFETQYF
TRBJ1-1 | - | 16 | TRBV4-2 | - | TGTGCCAGCAGCCAAGGGAACGGGGGTTTGGACACTGAAGCTTTCTTT | CASSQGNGGLDTEAFF
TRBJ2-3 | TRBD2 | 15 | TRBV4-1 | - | TGCGCCAGCAGCCAAAATAGCGGGGGACGGGATACGCAGTATTTT | CASSQNSGGRDTQYF
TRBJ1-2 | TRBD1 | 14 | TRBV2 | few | TGTGCCAGCAGTGCGACAGGGGGCGCGTCTGGCTACACCTTC | CASSATGGASGYTF
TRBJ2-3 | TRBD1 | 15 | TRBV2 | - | TGTGCCAGCTCGGACAGGGTGGTTAGCACAGATACGCAGTATTTT | CASSDRVVSTDTQYF
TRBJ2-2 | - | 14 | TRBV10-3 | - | TGTGCCATCAGGTCACAGACGAACACCGGGGAGCTGTTTTTT | CAIRSQTNTGELFF
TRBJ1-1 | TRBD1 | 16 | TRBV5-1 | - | TGCGCCAGCAGCCTGGGACAGGGAGGCATGAACACTGAAGCTTTCTTT | CASSLGQGGMNTEAFF
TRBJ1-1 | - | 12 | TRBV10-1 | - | TGCGCCAGCAGGGTAGTAGAGACTGAAGCTTTCTTT | CASRVVETEAFF
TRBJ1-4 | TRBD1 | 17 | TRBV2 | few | TGTGCCAGCGGAGGGGGCGGGGGGCCCGGGCAGGGTGAAAAACTGTTTTTT | CASGGGGGPGQGEKLFF
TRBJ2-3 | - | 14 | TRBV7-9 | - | TGTGCCGGCACGCGGGACCGGGACACAGATACGCAGTATTTT | CAGTRDRDTDTQYF
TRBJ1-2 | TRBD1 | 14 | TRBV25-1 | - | TGTGCCAGCAGAGGCGGGACAGCCAACTATGGCTACACCTTC | CASRGGTANYGYTF
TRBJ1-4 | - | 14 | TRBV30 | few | TGTGCCTGGCCGAACAGGGAAACTAATGAAAAACTGTTTTTT | CAWPNRETNEKLFF
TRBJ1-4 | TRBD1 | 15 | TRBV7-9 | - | TGTGCCAGCAGCTACCCGACAGGGGATAATGAAAAACTGTTTTTT | CASSYPTGDNEKLFF
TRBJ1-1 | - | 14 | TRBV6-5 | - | TGTGCCAGCAGTTACTCGGAAGGGGAAACTGAAGCTTTCTTT | CASSYSEGETEAFF
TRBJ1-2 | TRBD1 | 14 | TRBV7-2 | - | TGTGCCAGCAGCGAACAGACAGGGGTCTATGGCTACACCTTC | CASSEQTGVYGYTF
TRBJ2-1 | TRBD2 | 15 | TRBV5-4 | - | TGTGCCAGCAGCTTCCTTAGCGGGGGAGGCGGTGAGCAGTTCTTC | CASSFLSGGGGEQFF
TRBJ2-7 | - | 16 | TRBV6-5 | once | TGTGCCAGCAGTTACTCCGGGACACTAATCTCCTACGAGCAGTACTTC | CASSYSGTLISYEQYF
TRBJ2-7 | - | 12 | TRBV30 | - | TGTGCCTCAGACAGGTCTTCCTACGAGCAGTACTTC | CASDRSSYEQYF
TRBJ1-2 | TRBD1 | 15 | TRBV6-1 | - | TGTGCCAGCAGTGCTGGCACAGGGGGTTTCTATGGCTACACCTTC | CASSAGTGGFYGYTF
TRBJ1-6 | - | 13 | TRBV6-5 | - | TGTGCCAGCAGTTACTGGCAAAATTCACCCCTCCACTTT | CASSYWQNSPLHF
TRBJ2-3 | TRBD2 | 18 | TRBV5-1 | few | TGCGCCAGCAGCTTGTTGGCTAGCGGGGGGCCCAGCACAGATACGCAGTATTTT | CASSLLASGGPSTDTQYF
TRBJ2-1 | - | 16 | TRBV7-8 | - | TGTGCCAGCAGCTTACTAGACGGAGCGTTTTACAATGAGCAGTTCTTC | CASSLLDGAFYNEQFF
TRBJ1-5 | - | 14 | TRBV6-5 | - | TGTGCCAGCAGGGGAACAGGAGAGAGACAGCCCCAGCATTTT | CASRGTGERQPQHF